The 22 T cell receptor beta chains reported below all come from one sample, sequenced in a study of T cell responses to AZD1222 COVID-19 vaccine. Profiled with immunoSEQ multiplex PCR; TCRdb holds only in-frame clones, not every one. Among approximately 190,000 clones, around nine tenths were seen once, and the ten largest hold 3.6%. The sample in question was peripheral blood, obtained 28 days after the second dose of the MenACWY control vaccine. The receptors originated from an adult who received the MenACWY meningococcal vaccine as a control.

The V call is TRBV19, the J call TRBJ1-5; possibly TRBD1 for D (6 bases). V lost 5 bases and J lost 3, with 11 bases in between. This CDR3 is built from 14 residues. Germline values: CDR1 LNHDA, CDR2 SQIVND (reference sequence). CDR3 in amino acids: CASSRTVNNQPQHF. The CDR3 nucleotides read TGTGCCAGTAGTCGGACAGTAAACAATCAGCCCCAGCATTTT.

The chain links TRBV19 to TRBJ1-5, with 8 bases identical to TRBD1. Germline assignment: CDR1 LNHDA and CDR2 SQIVND (reference sequence). J was trimmed by 6 bases and V by 4 bases; bases with no gene match: 5. The CDR3 is made up of 14 amino acids. The CDR3 spells CASSTGQGAQPQHF. In DNA, the CDR3 is TGTGCCAGTAGTACCGGACAGGGCGCTCAGCCCCAGCATTTT.

The CDR3 nucleotides read TGTGCCAGCAGTAGAACTAACTATGGCTACACCTTC. Protein product: CASSRTNYGYTF. The chain is built from TRBV12-3 or TRBV12-4 and TRBJ1-2; D uncertain. This CDR3 region has 12 residues. V was shortened by 5 bases and J by 0 bases, with 4 bases between the two germline ends.

The chain uses TRBV10-3 and TRBJ1-3; unclear D gene. The germline V and J ends were trimmed by 2 bases and 2 bases, with 4 bases remaining between them. CDR1 ENHRY and CDR2 SYGVKD come from the germline V gene. CDR3 size: 13 residues. The CDR3: CAISELPGNTIYF. For the CDR3, the DNA is TGTGCCATCAGTGAGCTTCCTGGAAACACCATATATTTT.

Here the CDR3 reads CSVEDLGSDSYEQYF. CDR3 sequence (DNA): TGCAGCGTTGAAGATCTTGGGTCTGACTCCTACGAGCAGTACTTC. The V call is TRBV29-1, the J call TRBJ2-7; no clear D gene. CDR1 and CDR2 from the germline V gene are SQVTM and ANQGSEA. This CDR3 region has 15 residues. The ends were cut back, 0 bases at V and 0 bases at J, with 12 bases in the middle.

As DNA, the CDR3 is TGTGCCAGCTCACCACTCGCGACTGCTACTGGAAACACCATATATTTT. Translating it yields CASSPLATATGNTIYF. This rearrangement joins TRBV18 to TRBJ1-3, with unresolved D. Germline lookup yields CDR1 KGHSH and CDR2 LQKENI. The CDR3 totals 16 residues. The germline V and J ends were trimmed by 1 base and 2 bases, with 12 bases remaining between them.

The V gene is TRBV5-6, the J gene TRBJ2-3; D unclear. V lost 1 base and J 2 bases, leaving 5 bases between the germline ends. Looked up from germline, CDR1 is SGHDT and CDR2 is YYEEEE. The CDR3 runs 13 residues. The CDR3 DNA reads TGTGCCAGCAGCTTGACCGTCACAGATACGCAGTATTTT. Translating it yields CASSLTVTDTQYF.

Concerning this clone itself: At one boundary the junction diverges from the germline segment, which might be a read error. This sequence joins TRBV5-1 and TRBJ2-7; tentatively, D is TRBD1 (7 bases). This CDR3 is built from 14 residues. Germline CDR1 SGHRS, CDR2 YFSETQ. The CDR3 bases are TGCGCCACCAGCCAGGGGGGAGGTGGGGACGAGCAGTACTTC. Protein product: CATSQGGGGDEQYF.

This clone was counted once. The chain uses TRBV28 and TRBJ1-2, with 8 bases identical to TRBD1. Trimming cost V 4 bases and J 8 bases; bases outside gene matches: 9. Germline CDR1 and CDR2: MDHEN and SYDVKM. This CDR3 spans 14 amino acids. CDR3 bases: TGTGCCAGCAGTTCCACGGACAGGGTGGGAGGCTACACCTTC. Residues: CASSSTDRVGGYTF.

V is TRBV29-1 and J is TRBJ2-6; possibly TRBD1 or TRBD2 for D (5 bases each). Germline V gene sequence: CDR1 SQVTM, CDR2 ANQGSEA. The CDR3 runs to 15 residues. V was cut by 6 bases and J by 0 bases, with 12 bases left in between. CDR3 DNA sequence: TGCAGCGTCGCGGGCACAGGCTCTGGGGCCAACGTCCTGACTTTC. It specifies CSVAGTGSGANVLTF.

This chain connects TRBV7-2 to TRBJ1-1, with unresolved D. The CDR3 is 13 residues long. Trimming removed 6 bases at V and 7 bases at J, with 15 bases between. Germline CDR1 and CDR2: SGHTA and FQGNSA. DNA of the CDR3: TGTGCCAGCAGTTTCTTAGCTTACGGTGAAGCTTTCTTT. Protein sequence: CASSFLAYGEAFF.

This chain connects TRBV5-1 to TRBJ2-5; 9 bases align to TRBD1. With 4 bases clipped from V and 2 bases from J, the junction kept 9 bases outside the gene matches. This CDR3 is 16 amino acids long. Per the germline V gene, CDR1 is SGHRS and CDR2 is YFSETQ. The CDR3 nucleotides are TGCGCCAGCAGCGCGGGACAGGGCTGGGTGCAAGAGACCCAGTACTTC. This sequence encodes CASSAGQGWVQETQYF.

The CDR3 spells CASSGGGTQETQYF. The CDR3 nucleotides read TGTGCCAGTAGCGGGGGCGGGACTCAAGAGACCCAGTACTTC. The V call is TRBV19, the J call TRBJ2-5; either TRBD1 or TRBD2 may fit D (6 bases each). V was shortened by 6 bases and J by 2 bases, with 13 bases between the two germline ends. This CDR3 region has 14 residues. From germline, CDR1 is LNHDA and CDR2 SQIVND (reference sequence).

This clone occurred a few times. V and J are TRBV30 and TRBJ1-2; 7 bases are a match to TRBD1. Germline V CDR1 and CDR2: GTSNPN, SVGIG (reference sequence). This CDR3 region has 14 residues. V was clipped by 3 bases and J by 3 bases; unmatched bases: 7. Here the CDR3 reads CAWSQGGSHYGYTF. In DNA form, the CDR3 reads TGTGCCTGGAGCCAGGGGGGGTCCCACTATGGCTACACCTTC.

This chain joins TRBV6-4 and TRBJ2-1; perhaps TRBD1 as D (6 bases). Looked up from germline, CDR1 is MRHNA and CDR2 is SNTAGT. This CDR3 is 13 amino acids long. The V end was cut by 4 bases, the J end by 9 bases, with 13 bases between. In nucleotides, the CDR3 is TGTGCCAGCAGTGTGGACCAAGGGGGTGAGCAGTTCTTC. It specifies CASSVDQGGEQFF.

This chain links TRBV15 with TRBJ1-2, with 10 nucleotides matching TRBD1. V shed 3 bases and J 8 bases; nucleotides not matched to a gene: 3. Germline CDR1 is LNHNV and CDR2 is YYDKDF (reference sequence). There are 13 residues in the CDR3. For the CDR3, the DNA is TGTGCCACCAGCAGGACAGGGGGCGAGGGCTACACCTTC. Amino acids: CATSRTGGEGYTF.

The chain combines TRBV5-1 with TRBJ2-4, with 8 bases that match TRBD1. Germline V gene lookup returns CDR1 SGHRS and CDR2 YFSETQ. CDR3 length: 12 residues. Losses at the gene ends were 4 bases for V and 12 bases for J; bases not matched to a gene: 6. The CDR3 here is CASSMDRANQYF. For the CDR3, the DNA is TGCGCCAGCAGCATGGACAGGGCGAATCAGTACTTC.

The V call is TRBV4-2, the J call TRBJ1-1; D remains unclear. The CDR3 has 11 amino acids. Per germline, CDR1 LGHNA and CDR2 YNFKEQ. V lost 1 base and J lost 11, with 8 bases in between. The CDR3 reads CASSQARWAFF. The CDR3, as DNA: TGTGCCAGCAGCCAAGCCCGGTGGGCTTTCTTT.

The chain recombines TRBV19 with TRBJ1-1, with D unclear. The CDR3 has 12 amino acids. Looked up from germline, CDR1 is LNHDA and CDR2 is SQIVND (reference sequence). V shed 3 bases and J shed 1 base, with 3 bases lying between them. The CDR3, as DNA: TGTGCCAGTAGTATTTGGAACACTGAAGCTTTCTTT. Protein product: CASSIWNTEAFF.

V and J are TRBV11-2 and TRBJ1-1; D not certain. The CDR3 has 15 residues. The germline V gene encodes CDR1 SGHAT and CDR2 FQNNGV. Trimming shortened V by 5 bases and J by 0 bases, and 13 bases separated the two germline ends. CDR3 DNA sequence: TGTGCCAGCAGCCCGGACGGGAATCTGAACACTGAAGCTTTCTTT. It encodes CASSPDGNLNTEAFF.

V usage is TRBV7-8 and J usage is TRBJ1-2; 7 positions match TRBD1. The germline V gene has CDR1 SGHVS and CDR2 FQNEAQ. This CDR3 spans 14 amino acids. With V trimmed by 10 bases and J by 0 bases, 8 bases remained unmatched. The DNA for the CDR3 is TGTGCCACGATCCGGGACAGAGCTAACTATGGCTACACCTTC. This codes for CATIRDRANYGYTF.

A note on this clone: Other DNA sequences from this sample encode an identical CDR3 as well. This rearrangement joins TRBV30 to TRBJ1-3; no reliable D call. Between the trimmed V and J ends, which lost 3 bases and 4 bases, there was a span of 10 bases. The CDR3 has 13 residues. In germline, CDR1 is GTSNPN, CDR2 SVGIG (reference sequence). CDR3 DNA sequence: TGTGCCTGGAGCGTAGGGTCAGGAAACACCATATATTTT. Residues: CAWSVGSGNTIYF.